Following are 4 T cell receptor beta chains from one sample sequenced in a study of cytomegalovirus exposure and HLA in healthy donors. Profiling relied on immunoSEQ multiplex PCR, and the TCRdb table lists in-frame clones only, not all of them. The sample contains over 150,000 clones, about 86% of which appear only once. Sequenced input: PBMCs. These receptors all stem from a human donor in good health.

This chain joins TRBV2 and TRBJ1-5; 8 nucleotides line up with TRBD1. Germline loops: CDR1 SNHLY, CDR2 FYNNEI. This CDR3 has 14 residues. V lost 5 bases, J lost 8 bases, and 8 bases stayed unmatched. The CDR3 sequence: CASSLRTGIKPQHF. CDR3 nucleotide sequence: TGTGCCAGCAGTCTTCGGACAGGGATCAAGCCCCAGCATTTT.

The chain uses TRBV6-5 and TRBJ2-1; TRBD1 matches 7 bases. V shed 1 base and J 3 bases; nucleotides not matched to a gene: 6. The CDR3 is 16 amino acids. Germline CDR1 reads MNHEY; CDR2 reads SVGAGI. DNA of the CDR3: TGTGCCAGCAGTTACTTCACAGGGGCCTTCTACAATGAGCAGTTCTTC. This codes for CASSYFTGAFYNEQFF.

The chain's CDR3 is CASSLAGEQYF. CDR3 nucleotide sequence: TGTGCCAGCAGTCTAGCGGGCGAGCAGTACTTC. J is TRBJ2-7 and V is TRBV6-5; 8 nucleotides match TRBD2. Germline loops: CDR1 MNHEY, CDR2 SVGAGI. This CDR3 spans 11 amino acids. V dropped 5 bases and J dropped 6; count of bases not matched to a gene: 0.

In nucleotides, the CDR3 is TGTGCCAGCAGCACCCACAGGCAGAGGAACACTGAAGCTTTCTTT. This translates into CASSTHRQRNTEAFF. The rearrangement links TRBV21-1 to TRBJ1-1; the tabulated D call, TRBD1, remains unverified against the DNA. TRBV21-1 is described as a pseudogene. There are 15 residues in the CDR3.